The 9 T cell receptor beta chains in this list originate from one sample, sequenced in a study of tumor-infiltrating lymphocytes in primary liver carcinoma. Unsorted whole blood supplied the blood RNA, and germline DNA was isolated too. The template, about 500 ng total RNA, yielded TCR beta cDNA made with a constant-region primer. Construction of TCR beta libraries relied on three successive nested multiplex PCR rounds employing slightly modified ARM-PCR. The two initial PCR rounds, about 9 cycles each, used TRBV1-TRBV30 forward and C-beta reverse primers. TCRdb called the multiplex PCR reads again in MiXCR, with one record for every CDR3 protein. The sample has about 330,000 distinct CDR3 sequences, 65% seen once. The sequencing sample was made of peripheral blood. These receptors all come from a man aged 40-49 years with primary liver carcinoma and hepatitis B virus infection.

A remark on this clonotype: Being one base from a much bigger clone, this may be a read error. The genes are TRBV5-1 and TRBJ2-1, with a tentative D call TRBD2 (6 bases). CDR1 is SGHRS, CDR2 YFSETQ, per germline. The CDR3 length is 15 residues. The DNA for the CDR3 is TGCACCAGCCGGGCGGGGCTAGCCGGTGGCAATGAGCAGTTCTTC. Protein sequence: CTSRAGLAGGNEQFF.

Only one count was recorded for this clonotype. The genes are TRBV9 and TRBJ2-2; perhaps TRBD2 as D (6 bases). Deletions cut 7 bases from V and 4 bases from J, with 11 bases between. Per the germline V gene, CDR1 is SGDLS and CDR2 is YYNGEE. The CDR3 consists of 13 residues. DNA for the CDR3: TGTGCCAGCTCCGACGGGAGCACCGGGGAGCTGTTTTTT. This codes for CASSDGSTGELFF.

Notes on this clonotype: Given a much more abundant clone one base away, this may be a read error. The chain has TRBV6-2 or TRBV6-3 and TRBJ2-1; tentatively, D is TRBD2 (6 bases). Looked up from germline, CDR1 is MNHEY and CDR2 is SVGEGT. The CDR3 spans 14 residues. Written as DNA, the CDR3 is TGTGCCGGCAGGAGTAGCGGCTCCTACAATGAGCAGTTCTTC. The encoded protein is CAGRSSGSYNEQFF.

About this clonotype: This CDR3 fails to terminate in the conserved phenylalanine or tryptophan, so it likely reflects a read error. The chain uses TRBV11-2 and TRBJ2-7; 11 bases fit TRBD2. Germline lookup yields CDR1 SGHAT and CDR2 FQNNGV. There are 15 residues in the CDR3. CDR3 nucleotides: TGTGCCAGTAGCTTTCTTAGCGGGAGGGACTACGAGCAGTACTTA. Amino acid sequence: CASSFLSGRDYEQYL.

This clonotype was counted only a few times. The chain links TRBV7-3 to TRBJ2-2; D not certain. The ends were cut back, 5 bases at V and 6 bases at J, with 10 bases in the middle. This CDR3 region has 13 residues. CDR1 is SGHTA and CDR2 is FQGTGA in the germline V gene. DNA for the CDR3: TGTGCCAGCAGCCTGGACGCTCCCGGGGAGCTGTTTTTT. Translation gives CASSLDAPGELFF.

Details on this clonotype: A read error may account for a junction end that differs from germline. The rearrangement joins TRBV5-1 to TRBJ2-2; TRBD2 aligns across 10 bases. CDR1 is SGHRS and CDR2 is YFSETQ in the germline V gene. CDR3 length: 16 amino acids. This chain's CDR3 is CAGSLGTSAYTGELFF. The CDR3 DNA is TGCGCCGGCAGCCTGGGGACTAGCGCATACACCGGGGAGCTGTTTTTT.

Concerning this clonotype itself: A read error may explain this, as a much larger clone is one base away. The chain combines TRBV5-5 with TRBJ2-2; D unclear. CDR1 is SGHKS and CDR2 is YYEKEE in the germline V gene (reference sequence). The CDR3 runs 14 residues. The CDR3 bases are TGTGCCAGCAGCTTTTGGCTGGCCACCAGGGAGCTGTTTTTT. Residues: CASSFWLATRELFF.

This clonotype was observed at least ten times. J is TRBJ1-6 and V is TRBV4-1; a possible D gene is TRBD1 (6 bases). From germline, CDR1 is MGHRA and CDR2 YSYEKL. CDR3 length: 14 amino acids. The V gene lost 4 bases and the J gene lost 5 bases, with 9 bases spanning the gap. CDR3 bases: TGCGCCAGCAGCCTTCAGGGGAATAATTCACCCCTCCACTTT. Its translation is CASSLQGNNSPLHF.

Note on this clonotype: Sequence at one end of the junction differs from germline and may be a read error. The chain recombines TRBV11-2 with TRBJ2-1, with 8 bases lining up with TRBD2. The CDR3 covers 12 residues. The germline V gene has CDR1 SGHAT and CDR2 FQNNGV. Here the CDR3 DNA reads TGTGTCAGCAGCCTACAGTTAGCGGGAAAGTTCTTT. This translates into CVSSLQLAGKFF.